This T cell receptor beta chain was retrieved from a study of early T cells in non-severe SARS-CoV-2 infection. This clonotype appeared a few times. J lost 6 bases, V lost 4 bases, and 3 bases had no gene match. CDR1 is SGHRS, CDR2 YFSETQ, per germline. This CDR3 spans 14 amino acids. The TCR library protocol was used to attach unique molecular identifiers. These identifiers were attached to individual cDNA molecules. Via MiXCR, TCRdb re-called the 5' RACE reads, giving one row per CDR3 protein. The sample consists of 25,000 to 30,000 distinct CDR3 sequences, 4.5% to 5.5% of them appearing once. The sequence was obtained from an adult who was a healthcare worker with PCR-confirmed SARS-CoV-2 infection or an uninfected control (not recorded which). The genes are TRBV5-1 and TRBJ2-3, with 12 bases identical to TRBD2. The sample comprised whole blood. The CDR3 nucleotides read TGCGCCAGCAGCCACACTAGCGGGAGGGATACGCAGTATTTT. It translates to CASSHTSGRDTQYF. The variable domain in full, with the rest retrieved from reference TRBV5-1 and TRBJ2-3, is KAGVTQTPRYLIKTRGQQVTLSCSPISGHRSVSWYQQTPGQGLQFLFEYFSETQRNKGNFPGRFSGRQFSNSRSEMNVSTLELGDSALYLCASSHTSGRDTQYFGPGTRLTVL.